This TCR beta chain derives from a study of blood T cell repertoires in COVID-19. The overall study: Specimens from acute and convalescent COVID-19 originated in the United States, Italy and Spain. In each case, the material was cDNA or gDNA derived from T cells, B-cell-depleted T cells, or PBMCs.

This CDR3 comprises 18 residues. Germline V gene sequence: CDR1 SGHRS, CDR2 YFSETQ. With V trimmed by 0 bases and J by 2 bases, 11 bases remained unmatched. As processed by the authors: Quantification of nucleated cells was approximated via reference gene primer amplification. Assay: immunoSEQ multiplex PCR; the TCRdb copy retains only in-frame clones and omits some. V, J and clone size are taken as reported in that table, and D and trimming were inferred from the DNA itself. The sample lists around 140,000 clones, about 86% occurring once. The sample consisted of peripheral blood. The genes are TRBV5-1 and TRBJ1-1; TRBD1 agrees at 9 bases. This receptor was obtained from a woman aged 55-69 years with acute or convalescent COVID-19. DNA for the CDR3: TGCGCCAGCAGCTTGGCCCTGGGCTTACAGGGGGCCAACACTGAAGCTTTCTTT. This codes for CASSLALGLQGANTEAFF. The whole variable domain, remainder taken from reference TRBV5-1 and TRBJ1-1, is KAGVTQTPRYLIKTRGQQVTLSCSPISGHRSVSWYQQTPGQGLQFLFEYFSETQRNKGNFPGRFSGRQFSNSRSEMNVSTLELGDSALYLCASSLALGLQGANTEAFFGQGTRLTVV.